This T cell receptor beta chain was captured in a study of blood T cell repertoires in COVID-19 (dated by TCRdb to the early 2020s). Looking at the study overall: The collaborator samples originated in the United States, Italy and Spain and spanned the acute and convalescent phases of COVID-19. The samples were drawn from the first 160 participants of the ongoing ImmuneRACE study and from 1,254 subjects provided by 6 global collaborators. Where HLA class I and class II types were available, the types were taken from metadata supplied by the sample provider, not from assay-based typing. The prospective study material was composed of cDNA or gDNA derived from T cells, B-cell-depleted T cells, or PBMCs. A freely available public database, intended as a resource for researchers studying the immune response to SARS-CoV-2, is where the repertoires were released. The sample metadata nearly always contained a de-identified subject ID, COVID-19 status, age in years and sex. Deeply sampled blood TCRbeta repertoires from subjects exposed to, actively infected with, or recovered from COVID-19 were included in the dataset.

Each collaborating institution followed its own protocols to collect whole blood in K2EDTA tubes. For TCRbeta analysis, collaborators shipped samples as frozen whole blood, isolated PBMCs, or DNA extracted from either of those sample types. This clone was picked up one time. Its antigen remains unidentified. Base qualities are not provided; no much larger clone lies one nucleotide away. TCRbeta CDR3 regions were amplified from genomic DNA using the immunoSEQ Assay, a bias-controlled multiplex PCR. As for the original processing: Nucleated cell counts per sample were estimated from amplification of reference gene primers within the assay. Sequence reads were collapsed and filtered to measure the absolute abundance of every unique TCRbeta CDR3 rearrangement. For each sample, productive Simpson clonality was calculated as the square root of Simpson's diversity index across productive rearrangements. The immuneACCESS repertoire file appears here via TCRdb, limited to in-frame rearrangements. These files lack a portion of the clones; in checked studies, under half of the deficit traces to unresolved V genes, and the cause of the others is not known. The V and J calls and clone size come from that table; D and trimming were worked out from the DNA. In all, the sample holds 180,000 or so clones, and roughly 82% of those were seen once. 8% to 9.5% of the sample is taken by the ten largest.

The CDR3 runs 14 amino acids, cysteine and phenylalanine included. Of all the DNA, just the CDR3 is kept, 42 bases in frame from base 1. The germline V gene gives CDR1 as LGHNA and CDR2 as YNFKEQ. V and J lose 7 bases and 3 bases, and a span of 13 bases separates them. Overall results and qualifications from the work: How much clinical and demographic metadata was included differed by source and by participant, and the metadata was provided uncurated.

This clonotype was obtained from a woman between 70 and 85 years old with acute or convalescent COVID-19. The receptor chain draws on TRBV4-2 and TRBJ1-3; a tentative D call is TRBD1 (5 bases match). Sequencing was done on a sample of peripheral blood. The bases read TGTGCCAGCACCTCGCGGGGACTTGGAAACACCATATATTTT. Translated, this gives CASTSRGLGNTIYF.